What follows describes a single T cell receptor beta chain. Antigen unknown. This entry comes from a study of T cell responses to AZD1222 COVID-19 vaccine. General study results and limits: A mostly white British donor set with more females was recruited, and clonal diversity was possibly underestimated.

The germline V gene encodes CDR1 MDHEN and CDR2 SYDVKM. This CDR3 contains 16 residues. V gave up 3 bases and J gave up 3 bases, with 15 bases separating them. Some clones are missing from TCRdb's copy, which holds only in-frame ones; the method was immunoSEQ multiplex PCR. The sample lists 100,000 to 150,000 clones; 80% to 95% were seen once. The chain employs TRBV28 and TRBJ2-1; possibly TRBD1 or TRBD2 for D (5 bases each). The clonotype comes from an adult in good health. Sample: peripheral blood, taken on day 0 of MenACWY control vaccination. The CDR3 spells CASSLSGFGGYNEQFF. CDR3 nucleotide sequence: TGTGCCAGCAGTTTGTCAGGGTTTGGGGGCTACAATGAGCAGTTCTTC.